The sequence of this T cell receptor (beta chain) was determined in a study of T cells expressing NK-cell markers. At the level of the study: One of the eight sequenced donors was seronegative, whereas the other seven were HCMV-seropositive.

Findings of the study overall: Uncertainty persisted over the HCMV specificity of expanded NKG2C+ T cell clones. Several donors' CD3+CD56-NKG2C+ cells were dominated by the same clonotypes.

To note about this clonotype: Antigen unknown.

After re-calling the 5' RACE reads, TCRdb lists one entry per CDR3 protein, DNA absent. Its listing shows 500,000 to 700,000 distinct CDR3 sequences. From germline, CDR1 is LGHNA and CDR2 YSLEER. The CDR3 runs to 16 residues. The clonotype comes from a man aged 18 to 30 in good health. The chain joins TRBV4-3 to TRBJ1-2. Sequenced sample: blood T cells: a sorted CD56 or NKG2C T cell subset, CD4+ or CD8+ T cells, or bulk PBMC T cells (not recorded which). This chain's CDR3 is CASSQDLAGSNYGYTF.